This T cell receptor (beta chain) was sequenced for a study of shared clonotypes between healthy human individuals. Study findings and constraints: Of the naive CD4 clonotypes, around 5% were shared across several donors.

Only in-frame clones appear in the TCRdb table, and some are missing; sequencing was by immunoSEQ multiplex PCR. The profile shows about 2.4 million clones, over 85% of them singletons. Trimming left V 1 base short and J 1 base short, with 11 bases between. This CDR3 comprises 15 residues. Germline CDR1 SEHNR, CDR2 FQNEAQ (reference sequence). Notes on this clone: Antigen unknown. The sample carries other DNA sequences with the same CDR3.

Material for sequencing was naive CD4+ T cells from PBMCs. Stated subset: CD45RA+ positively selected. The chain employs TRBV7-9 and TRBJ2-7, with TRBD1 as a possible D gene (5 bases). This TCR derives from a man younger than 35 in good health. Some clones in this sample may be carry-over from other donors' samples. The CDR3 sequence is CASSLGRQGSYEQYF. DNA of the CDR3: TGTGCCAGCAGCTTAGGCCGCCAGGGATCCTACGAGCAGTACTTC.